This T cell receptor (beta chain) is drawn from a study of shared T cell receptors in the human thymus. The CDR3 loop spans 14 amino acids. V dropped 5 bases and J dropped 11; count of bases not matched to a gene: 14. CDR1 is LNHNV and CDR2 is YYDKDF in the germline V gene (reference sequence). This table comes from immunoSEQ multiplex PCR, and its TCRdb copy is limited to in-frame clones, with some not included. Among over 650,000 clones listed, approximately 89% were seen once. The sample was also linked to a second study, of human thymus T cells. Turning to that study: Resected material from corrective heart surgery provided the thymus tissue analysed.

Sequencing input: thymocytes. The chain couples TRBV15 to TRBJ1-1; 7 nucleotides align to TRBD1. This receptor was taken from a boy under two years old with a congenital heart defect. CDR3 bases: TGTGCCACCAGCGGGGTTGGCAGGGGGGAAAGGGCTTTCTTT. As protein: CATSGVGRGERAFF.